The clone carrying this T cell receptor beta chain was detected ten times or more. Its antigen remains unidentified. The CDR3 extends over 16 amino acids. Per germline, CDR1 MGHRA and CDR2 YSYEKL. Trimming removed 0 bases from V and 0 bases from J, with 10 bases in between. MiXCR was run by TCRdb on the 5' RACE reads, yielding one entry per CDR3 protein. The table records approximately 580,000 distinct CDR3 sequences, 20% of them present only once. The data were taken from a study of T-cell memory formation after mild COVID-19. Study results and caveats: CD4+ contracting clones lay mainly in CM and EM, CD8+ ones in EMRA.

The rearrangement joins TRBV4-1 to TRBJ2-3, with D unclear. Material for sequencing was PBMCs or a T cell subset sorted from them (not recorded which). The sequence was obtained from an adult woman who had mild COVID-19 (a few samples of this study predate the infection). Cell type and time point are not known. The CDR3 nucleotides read TGCGCCAGCAGCCAAGATCGCTCCCGTAGCACAGATACGCAGTATTTT. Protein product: CASSQDRSRSTDTQYF.